The 9 T cell receptor beta chains below come from one sample, sequenced in a study of T cell responses to AZD1222 COVID-19 vaccine. Libraries were prepared by immunoSEQ multiplex PCR; TCRdb keeps only in-frame clonotypes and omits some of them. The repertoire holds 140,000 or so clones, with about 91% as singletons. Specimen: peripheral blood, collected on day 0 of AZD1222 vaccination. These receptors were taken from an adult in good health.

J is TRBJ1-5 and V is TRBV28; D gene uncertain. This CDR3 has 14 amino acids. V was pared by 5 bases and J by 5 bases, with 13 bases between. CDR1 is MDHEN and CDR2 is SYDVKM in the germline V gene. The CDR3 here is CASSLGRFDQPQHF. Written as DNA, the CDR3 is TGTGCCAGCAGTCTTGGGAGGTTCGATCAGCCCCAGCATTTT.

The chain uses TRBV5-1 and TRBJ2-3, with 7 bases that match TRBD2. The CDR3 runs 14 residues. Trimming took 4 bases from V and 2 from J; bases not matched to a gene: 4. Germline-derived CDR1 and CDR2 are SGHRS and YFSETQ. CDR3 in DNA: TGCGCCAGCAGCCCCGGACTAGTCACAGATACGCAGTATTTT. Protein: CASSPGLVTDTQYF.

The chain couples TRBV7-9 to TRBJ1-4; D gene uncertain. CDR1 is SEHNR and CDR2 is FQNEAQ in the germline V gene (reference sequence). The CDR3 runs to 12 residues. V dropped 1 base and J dropped 14 bases, with 11 bases sitting between them. In nucleotides, the CDR3 is TGTGCCAGCAGCTTAGAGGCATACCCGCTGTTTTTT. Translating it yields CASSLEAYPLFF.

This clone showed up just once. The chain uses TRBV19 and TRBJ1-2; a weak D match, TRBD1 (6 bases). Germline lookup yields CDR1 LNHDA and CDR2 SQIVND (reference sequence). V was shortened by 8 bases and J by 6 bases, with 13 bases between the two germline ends. This CDR3 is built from 12 residues. Here the CDR3 DNA reads TGTGCCAGTTTAGCGGCAGGGGATGGCTACACCTTC. Protein: CASLAAGDGYTF.

This chain links TRBV11-2 with TRBJ2-5, with TRBD1 matching over 7 bases. The CDR3 consists of 15 residues. V lost 2 bases, J lost 3 bases, and 6 bases stayed unmatched. CDR1 and CDR2 from the germline V gene are SGHAT and FQNNGV. As DNA, the CDR3 is TGTGCCAGCAGCTTAAGAGGGACAGAGGAAGAGACCCAGTACTTC. Protein: CASSLRGTEEETQYF.

This clone appeared a few times. The chain employs TRBV18 and TRBJ1-6; a weak D match, TRBD1 (5 bases). V dropped 3 bases and J dropped 0 bases, with 12 bases sitting between them. Germline V gene lookup returns CDR1 KGHSH and CDR2 LQKENI. This CDR3 is built from 17 residues. CDR3 nucleotides: TGTGCCAGCTCACCGAGACAGAAAAGCTCCTATAATTCACCCCTCCACTTT. Protein: CASSPRQKSSYNSPLHF.

This chain links TRBV18 with TRBJ2-3; 7 bases map to TRBD2. The CDR3 sequence is 14 residues long. Looked up from germline, CDR1 is KGHSH and CDR2 is LQKENI. The J segment lost 5 bases and the V segment lost 4 bases, leaving 6 bases of the junction unmatched. The CDR3 region has the DNA TGTGCCAGCTCACGAGCGGGGCGGGGAGATACGCAGTATTTT. It yields the protein CASSRAGRGDTQYF.

In regard to this clone: The sample contains more than one DNA sequence encoding this CDR3. The chain has TRBV18 and TRBJ1-1; unclear D gene. Trimming stripped 1 base from V and 1 base from J, with 7 bases between. Germline CDR1 KGHSH, CDR2 LQKENI. The CDR3 has 14 residues. Written as DNA, the CDR3 is TGTGCCAGCTCACCACTACGCTCGAACACTGAAGCTTTCTTT. This sequence encodes CASSPLRSNTEAFF.

The V and J genes are TRBV7-9 and TRBJ1-1; unclear D gene. CDR3 length: 13 residues. Between the trimmed V and J ends, which lost 5 bases and 4 bases, there was a span of 11 bases. CDR1 is SEHNR and CDR2 is FQNEAQ in the germline V gene (reference sequence). This chain's CDR3 is CASSPDLGTEAFF. The CDR3 nucleotides read TGTGCCAGCAGCCCTGATTTGGGCACTGAAGCTTTCTTT.